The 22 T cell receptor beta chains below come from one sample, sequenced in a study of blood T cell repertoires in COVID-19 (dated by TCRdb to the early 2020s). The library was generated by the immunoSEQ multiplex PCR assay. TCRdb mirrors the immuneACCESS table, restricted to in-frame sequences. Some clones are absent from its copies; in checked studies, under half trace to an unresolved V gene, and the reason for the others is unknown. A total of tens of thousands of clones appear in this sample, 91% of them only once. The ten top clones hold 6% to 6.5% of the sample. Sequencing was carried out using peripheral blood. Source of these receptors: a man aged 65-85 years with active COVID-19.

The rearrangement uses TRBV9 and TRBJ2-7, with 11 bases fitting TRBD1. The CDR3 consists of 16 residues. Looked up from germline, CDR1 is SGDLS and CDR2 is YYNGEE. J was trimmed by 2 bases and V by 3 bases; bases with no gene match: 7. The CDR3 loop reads CASSASTGQGAYEQYF. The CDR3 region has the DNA TGTGCCAGCAGCGCATCCACGGGACAGGGGGCCTACGAGCAGTACTTC.

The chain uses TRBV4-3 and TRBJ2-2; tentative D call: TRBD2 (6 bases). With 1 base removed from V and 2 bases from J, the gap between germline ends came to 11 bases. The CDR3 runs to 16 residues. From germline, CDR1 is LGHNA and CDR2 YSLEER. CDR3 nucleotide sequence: TGCGCCAGCAGCCAAGGGGGTAGCGGTAACACCGGGGAGCTGTTTTTT. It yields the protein CASSQGGSGNTGELFF.

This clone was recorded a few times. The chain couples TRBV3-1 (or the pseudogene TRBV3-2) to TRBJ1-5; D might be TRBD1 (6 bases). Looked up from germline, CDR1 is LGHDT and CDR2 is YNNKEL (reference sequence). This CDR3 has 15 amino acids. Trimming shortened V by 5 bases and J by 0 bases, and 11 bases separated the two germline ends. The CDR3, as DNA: TGTGCCAGCAGCTACGGACAGTATAGCAATCAGCCCCAGCATTTT. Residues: CASSYGQYSNQPQHF.

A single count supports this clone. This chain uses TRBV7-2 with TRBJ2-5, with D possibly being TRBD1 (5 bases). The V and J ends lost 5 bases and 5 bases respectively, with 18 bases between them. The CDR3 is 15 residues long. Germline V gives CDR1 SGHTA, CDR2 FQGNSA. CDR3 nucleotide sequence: TGTGCCAGCAGCAAGACATGGGGCGCATATGAGACCCAGTACTTC. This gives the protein CASSKTWGAYETQYF.

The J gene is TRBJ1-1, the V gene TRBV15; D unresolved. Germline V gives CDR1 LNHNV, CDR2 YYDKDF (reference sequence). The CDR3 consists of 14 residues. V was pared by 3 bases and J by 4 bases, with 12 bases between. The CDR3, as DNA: TGTGCCACCAGCAGGGGTGCGGTATCCACTGAAGCTTTCTTT. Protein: CATSRGAVSTEAFF.

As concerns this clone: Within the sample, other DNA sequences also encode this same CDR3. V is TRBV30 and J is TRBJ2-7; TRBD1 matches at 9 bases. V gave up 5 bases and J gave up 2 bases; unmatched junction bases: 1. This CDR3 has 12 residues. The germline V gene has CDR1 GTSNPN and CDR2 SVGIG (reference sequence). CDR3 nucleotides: TGTGCCTGGGGACAGGGGACCTACGAGCAGTACTTC. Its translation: CAWGQGTYEQYF.

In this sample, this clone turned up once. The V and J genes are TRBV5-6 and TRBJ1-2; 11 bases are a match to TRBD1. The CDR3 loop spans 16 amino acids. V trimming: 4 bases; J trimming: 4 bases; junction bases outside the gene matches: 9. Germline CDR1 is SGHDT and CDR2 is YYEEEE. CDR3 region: CASSTGQGARGYGYTF. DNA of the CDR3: TGTGCCAGCAGCACCGGACAGGGGGCGAGGGGCTATGGCTACACCTTC.

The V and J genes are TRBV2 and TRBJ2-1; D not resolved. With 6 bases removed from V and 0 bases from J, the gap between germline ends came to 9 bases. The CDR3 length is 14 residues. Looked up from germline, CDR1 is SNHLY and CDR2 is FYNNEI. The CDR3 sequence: CASRTPSSYNEQFF. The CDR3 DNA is TGTGCCAGCAGGACTCCGAGCTCCTACAATGAGCAGTTCTTC.

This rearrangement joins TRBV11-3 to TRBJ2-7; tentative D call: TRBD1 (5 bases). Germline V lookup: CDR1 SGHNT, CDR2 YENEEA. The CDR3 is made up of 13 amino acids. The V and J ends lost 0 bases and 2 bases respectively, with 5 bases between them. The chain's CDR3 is CASSLDRAYEQYF. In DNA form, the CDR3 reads TGTGCCAGCAGCTTAGACAGGGCCTACGAGCAGTACTTC.

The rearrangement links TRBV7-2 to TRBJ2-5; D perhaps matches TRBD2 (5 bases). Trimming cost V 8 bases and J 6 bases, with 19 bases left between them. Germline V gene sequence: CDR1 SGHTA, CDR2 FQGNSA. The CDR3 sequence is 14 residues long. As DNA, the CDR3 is TGTGCCAGCGGACTGGGCCACTCGGTGAAGACCCAGTACTTC. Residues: CASGLGHSVKTQYF.

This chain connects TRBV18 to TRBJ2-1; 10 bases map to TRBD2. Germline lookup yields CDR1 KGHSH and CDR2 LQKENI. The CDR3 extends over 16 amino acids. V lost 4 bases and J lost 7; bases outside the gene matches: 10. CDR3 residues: CASSLAGTSVGNEQFF. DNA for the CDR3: TGTGCCAGCTCACTGGCCGGGACTAGCGTAGGGAATGAGCAGTTCTTC.

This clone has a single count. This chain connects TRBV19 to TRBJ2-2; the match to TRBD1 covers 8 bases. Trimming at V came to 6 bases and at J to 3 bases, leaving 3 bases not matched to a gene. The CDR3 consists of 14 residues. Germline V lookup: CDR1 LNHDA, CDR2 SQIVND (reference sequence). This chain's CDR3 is CASRQTGDTGELFF. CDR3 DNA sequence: TGTGCCAGTAGACAGACAGGGGACACCGGGGAGCTGTTTTTT.

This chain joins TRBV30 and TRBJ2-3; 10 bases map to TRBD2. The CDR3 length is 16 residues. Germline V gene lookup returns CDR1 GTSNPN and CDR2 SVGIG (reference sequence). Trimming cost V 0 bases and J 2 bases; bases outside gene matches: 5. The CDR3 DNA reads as TGTGCCTGGAGTGTAGGAACTAGCGGGGTCACAGATACGCAGTATTTT. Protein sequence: CAWSVGTSGVTDTQYF.

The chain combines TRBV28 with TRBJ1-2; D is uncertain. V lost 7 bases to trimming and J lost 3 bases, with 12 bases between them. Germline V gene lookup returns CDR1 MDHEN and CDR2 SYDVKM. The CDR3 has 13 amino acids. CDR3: CASTLGTYYGYTF. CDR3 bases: TGTGCCAGCACCCTGGGCACCTACTATGGCTACACCTTC.

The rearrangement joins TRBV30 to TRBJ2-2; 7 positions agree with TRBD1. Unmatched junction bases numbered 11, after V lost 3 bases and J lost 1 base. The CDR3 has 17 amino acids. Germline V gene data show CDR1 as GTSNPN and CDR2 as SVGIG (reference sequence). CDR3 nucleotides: TGTGCCTGGAGCAAGGGGGCTAGACTAATGAACACCGGGGAGCTGTTTTTT. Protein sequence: CAWSKGARLMNTGELFF.

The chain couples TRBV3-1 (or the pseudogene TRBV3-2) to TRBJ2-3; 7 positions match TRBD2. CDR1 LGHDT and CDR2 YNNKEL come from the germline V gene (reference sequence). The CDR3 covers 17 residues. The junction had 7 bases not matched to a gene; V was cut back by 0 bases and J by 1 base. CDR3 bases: TGTGCCAGCAGCCAAGACGGGAGGCAGGGCGGCACAGATACGCAGTATTTT. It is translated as CASSQDGRQGGTDTQYF.

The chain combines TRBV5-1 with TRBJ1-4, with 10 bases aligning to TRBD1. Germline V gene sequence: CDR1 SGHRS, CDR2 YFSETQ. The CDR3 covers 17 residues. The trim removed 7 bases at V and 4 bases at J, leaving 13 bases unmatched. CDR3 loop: CASQTGTGAILNEKLFF. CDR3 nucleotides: TGCGCCAGCCAAACCGGGACAGGGGCGATCCTTAATGAAAAACTGTTTTTT.

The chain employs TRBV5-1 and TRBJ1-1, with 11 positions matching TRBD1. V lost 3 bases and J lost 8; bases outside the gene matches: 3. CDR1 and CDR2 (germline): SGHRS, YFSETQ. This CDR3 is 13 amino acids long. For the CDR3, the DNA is TGCGCCAGCAGCTGGGGACAGGGGGGAGAAGCTTTCTTT. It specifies CASSWGQGGEAFF.

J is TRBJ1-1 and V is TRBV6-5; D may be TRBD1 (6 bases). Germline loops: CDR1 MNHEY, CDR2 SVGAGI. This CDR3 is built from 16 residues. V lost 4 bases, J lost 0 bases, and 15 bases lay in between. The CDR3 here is CASSFGQPAMNTEAFF. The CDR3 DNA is TGTGCCAGCAGTTTCGGACAGCCGGCGATGAACACTGAAGCTTTCTTT.

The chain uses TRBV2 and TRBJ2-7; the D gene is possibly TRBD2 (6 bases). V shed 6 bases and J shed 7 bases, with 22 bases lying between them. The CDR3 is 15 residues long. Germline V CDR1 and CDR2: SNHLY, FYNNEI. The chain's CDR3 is CASRGGTQLFREQYF. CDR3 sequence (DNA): TGTGCCAGCAGGGGCGGGACTCAGCTTTTTCGGGAGCAGTACTTC.

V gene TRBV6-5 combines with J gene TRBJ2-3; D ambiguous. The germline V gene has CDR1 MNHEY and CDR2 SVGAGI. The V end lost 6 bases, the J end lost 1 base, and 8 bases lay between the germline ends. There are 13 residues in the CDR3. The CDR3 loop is CASRVRGTDTQYF. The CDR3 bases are TGTGCCAGCAGGGTCCGAGGCACAGATACGCAGTATTTT.

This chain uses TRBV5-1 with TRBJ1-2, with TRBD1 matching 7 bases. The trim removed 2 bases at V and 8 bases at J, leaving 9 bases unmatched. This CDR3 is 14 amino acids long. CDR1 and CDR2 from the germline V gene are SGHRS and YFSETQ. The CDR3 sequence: CASSFRQGELGYTF. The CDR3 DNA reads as TGCGCCAGCAGCTTTCGACAGGGAGAATTGGGCTACACCTTC. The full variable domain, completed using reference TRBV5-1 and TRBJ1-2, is KAGVTQTPRYLIKTRGQQVTLSCSPISGHRSVSWYQQTPGQGLQFLFEYFSETQRNKGNFPGRFSGRQFSNSRSEMNVSTLELGDSALYLCASSFRQGELGYTFGSGTRLTVV.